The rows below give T cell receptor beta chains drawn from one sample of a study of T-cell memory formation after mild COVID-19. Each CDR3 protein gets one entry after TCRdb re-called the 5' RACE reads with MiXCR. This sample has a few hundred thousand distinct CDR3 sequences, with around 15% found just once. Material: PBMCs or a T cell subset sorted from them (not recorded which). These TCRs come from a man younger than 30 who had mild COVID-19 (a few samples of this study predate the infection). Cell type and time point are not known. Both conserved end residues are part of each CDR3. The order of the fields is V gene, J gene, D gene, clone size, CDR3 protein, CDR3 DNA. The D gene is left open where the match is weak. Where a row states a size, it is once, few, many or the class of an expanded clone; other rows omit it.

TRBV9,TRBJ2-1,-,-,CASSVSGVSYNEQFF,TGTGCCAGCAGCGTATCAGGGGTCTCCTACAATGAGCAGTTCTTC
TRBV9,TRBJ2-1,TRBD1,few,CASSAGQGLPGEQFF,TGTGCCAGCAGCGCGGGACAGGGTCTTCCGGGTGAGCAGTTCTTC
TRBV9,TRBJ1-2,-,-,CASSLGGWRFDYGYTF,TGTGCCAGCTCCCTGGGAGGGTGGAGATTCGACTATGGCTACACCTTC
TRBV19,TRBJ1-3,TRBD1,many,CAARDSRNTIYF,TGTGCCGCTAGGGACAGCAGAAACACCATATATTTT
TRBV28,TRBJ2-1,TRBD2,few,CASSFNLAGGFSHEQFF,TGTGCCAGCAGTTTTAATCTAGCGGGGGGGTTCTCCCATGAGCAGTTCTTC
TRBV11-2,TRBJ2-3,TRBD2,few,CASSLGLAGGPQDTQYF,TGTGCCAGCAGCTTAGGGCTAGCGGGGGGGCCACAAGATACGCAGTATTTT
TRBV12-5,TRBJ1-5,-,few,CASGLGQPQHF,TGTGCTAGTGGTTTAGGTCAGCCCCAGCATTTT
TRBV30,TRBJ2-3,TRBD2,few,CAWSVLLAVNTDTQYF,TGTGCCTGGAGTGTACTTCTAGCGGTAAACACAGATACGCAGTATTTT
TRBV7-9,TRBJ2-5,TRBD1,many,CASSPPTGRREETQYF,TGTGCCAGCAGCCCCCCGACAGGGAGAAGAGAAGAGACCCAGTACTTC
TRBV4-3,TRBJ2-2,TRBD2,-,CASSQGTAGTSGSGELFF,TGCGCCAGCAGCCAGGGGACAGCCGGGACTAGCGGGTCCGGGGAGCTGTTTTTT
TRBV5-1,TRBJ1-2,-,-,CASSPEKGVYGYTF,TGCGCCAGCAGCCCCGAGAAAGGGGTCTATGGCTACACCTTC
TRBV2,TRBJ2-5,-,few,CASGISGTQYF,TGTGCCAGCGGAATCTCTGGGACCCAGTACTTC
TRBV28,TRBJ2-2,-,-,CASRRSQGNTGELFF,TGTGCCAGCAGGCGCTCACAGGGGAACACCGGGGAGCTGTTTTTT
TRBV20-1,TRBJ1-2,-,-,CSARAPNGEGGYTF,TGCAGTGCTAGAGCCCCCAACGGGGAAGGCGGCTACACCTTC
TRBV11-2,TRBJ1-1,-,few,CASSYKGQMNTEAFF,TGTGCCAGCAGCTATAAAGGACAGATGAACACTGAAGCTTTCTTT
TRBV11-2,TRBJ1-5,-,few,CASSQSSREPQHF,TGTGCCAGCAGCCAATCGTCGCGGGAGCCCCAGCATTTT
TRBV18,TRBJ2-5,-,-,CASSRAALETQYF,TGTGCCAGCTCAAGAGCAGCTCTGGAGACCCAGTACTTC
TRBV5-1,TRBJ2-5,TRBD2,few,CASSAGLAGGRTQETQYF,TGCGCCAGCAGCGCGGGACTAGCGGGGGGGCGAACCCAAGAGACCCAGTACTTC
TRBV12-3/TRBV12-4,TRBJ2-3,-,few,CASSLVAVRGDTQYF,TGTGCCAGCAGTTTAGTAGCGGTGCGGGGAGATACGCAGTATTTT
TRBV7-3,TRBJ2-2,-,few,CASSPEGGGTGELFF,TGTGCCAGCAGTCCTGAGGGAGGGGGCACCGGGGAGCTGTTTTTT
TRBV4-1,TRBJ1-5,-,-,CASSLLGGHSNQPQHF,TGCGCCAGCAGCTTACTTGGCGGTCATAGCAATCAGCCCCAGCATTTT
TRBV7-9,TRBJ2-3,-,-,CASSPMGGATDTQYF,TGTGCCAGCAGCCCCATGGGCGGGGCCACAGATACGCAGTATTTT
TRBV20-1,TRBJ2-1,-,few,CSASTGFYEQFF,TGCAGTGCTAGTACGGGGTTCTATGAGCAGTTCTTC
TRBV6-2/TRBV6-3,TRBJ2-2,-,-,CASSYSGQGRTGELFF,TGTGCCAGCAGTTACTCTGGTCAGGGGCGCACCGGGGAGCTGTTTTTT
TRBV6-1,TRBJ1-2,-,-,CASSVGSTSGYTF,TGTGCCAGCAGTGTTGGTTCGACCTCGGGCTACACCTTC
TRBV27,TRBJ1-4,TRBD1,-,CASNPVDRAATNEKLFF,TGTGCCAGCAACCCCGTTGACAGGGCTGCAACTAATGAAAAACTGTTTTTT
TRBV12-3/TRBV12-4,TRBJ1-3,-,-,CASSLWDFSGNTIYF,TGTGCCAGCAGCCTCTGGGACTTCTCTGGAAACACCATATATTTT
TRBV20-1,TRBJ1-2,-,-,CSARAGNYGYTF,TGCAGTGCTAGAGCGGGAAACTATGGCTACACCTTC
TRBV11-2,TRBJ1-1,-,-,CASSLSGVKGRRGTEAFF,TGTGCCAGCAGCTTGAGCGGGGTCAAGGGCCGAAGGGGCACTGAAGCTTTCTTT
TRBV18,TRBJ2-3,-,-,CASSLLGSHTDTQYF,TGTGCCAGCTCACTCTTGGGGTCGCACACAGATACGCAGTATTTT
TRBV28,TRBJ2-7,-,-,CASSDQDGAYEQYF,TGTGCCAGCAGTGACCAAGACGGAGCCTACGAGCAGTACTTC
TRBV4-3,TRBJ2-3,-,many,CASSQDKRPDTQYF,TGCGCCAGCAGCCAAGATAAGAGGCCAGATACGCAGTATTTT
TRBV30,TRBJ1-6,-,-,CAWSLGVSLHF,TGTGCCTGGAGTTTAGGGGTATCCCTCCACTTT
TRBV7-9,TRBJ1-1,TRBD1,few,CASSSGQDAEAFF,TGTGCCAGCAGCTCCGGACAGGACGCTGAAGCTTTCTTT
TRBV5-1,TRBJ2-1,TRBD1,many,CASSLDGLGGDEQFF,TGCGCCAGCAGCTTGGACGGGCTAGGGGGCGATGAGCAGTTCTTC
TRBV6-5,TRBJ2-1,TRBD1,few,CASSFRDRGWEEQFF,TGTGCCAGCAGTTTCCGGGACAGGGGTTGGGAAGAGCAGTTCTTC
TRBV7-2,TRBJ1-2,-,few,CASKPGTDYGYTF,TGTGCCAGCAAGCCCGGGACGGACTATGGCTACACCTTC
TRBV6-2/TRBV6-3,TRBJ2-5,TRBD1,-,CASMTGPLETQYF,TGTGCCAGCATGACAGGGCCCCTAGAGACCCAGTACTTC
TRBV7-2,TRBJ1-4,TRBD1,-,CASSLRDSATNEKLFF,TGTGCCAGCAGCCTCCGGGACAGCGCAACTAATGAAAAACTGTTTTTT
TRBV5-1,TRBJ1-1,-,-,CASRWEGTEAFF,TGCGCCAGCCGGTGGGAGGGAACAGAAGCTTTCTTT
TRBV29-1,TRBJ1-1,-,few,CSVEDDRANTEAFF,TGCAGCGTTGAAGACGACCGGGCGAACACTGAAGCTTTCTTT
TRBV11-3,TRBJ2-2,-,-,CASSSREIFYTGELFF,TGTGCCAGCAGTTCAAGGGAGATATTTTACACCGGGGAGCTGTTTTTT
TRBV7-2,TRBJ2-3,-,-,CASSPLEGYTDTQYF,TGTGCCAGCAGCCCGTTAGAGGGGTACACAGATACGCAGTATTTT
TRBV12-3/TRBV12-4,TRBJ2-5,-,many,CASSFAASGTQYF,TGTGCCAGCAGTTTCGCAGCGTCGGGGACCCAGTACTTC
TRBV7-8,TRBJ1-2,TRBD1,-,CASSSRDRANYGYTF,TGTGCCAGCAGCTCCCGGGACAGGGCTAACTATGGCTACACCTTC
TRBV5-5,TRBJ1-2,-,few,CASSFGDNQGRRGYTF,TGTGCCAGCAGCTTCGGAGATAATCAGGGACGCCGCGGCTACACCTTC
TRBV4-1,TRBJ1-2,-,many,CASSQESGYGYTF,TGCGCCAGCAGCCAAGAATCCGGGTATGGCTACACCTTC
TRBV6-2/TRBV6-3,TRBJ2-3,-,few,CASSTSYTDTQYF,TGTGCCAGCAGCACAAGTTACACAGATACGCAGTATTTT
TRBV4-1,TRBJ2-5,-,-,CASSQRESETQYF,TGCGCCAGCAGCCAAAGGGAATCAGAGACCCAGTACTTC
TRBV20-1,TRBJ2-7,TRBD1,-,CSGGQGYEQYF,TGCAGTGGGGGACAGGGCTACGAGCAGTACTTC
TRBV6-2/TRBV6-3,TRBJ1-1,-,-,CASSYAGLNTEAFF,TGTGCCAGCAGTTATGCAGGGCTGAACACTGAAGCTTTCTTT